Described below is a single TCR beta chain sequence and its context. Its antigen is currently unknown. Repertoires were generated with immunoSEQ multiplex PCR, while TCRdb's copy carries only in-frame clones and drops some. The data show about 20,000 clones, approximately 89% seen once. This entry belongs to a study of chemoradiotherapy in HPV16-positive cancers. Points from the study as a whole: HPV-responsive T-cell expansion during chemoradiotherapy was linked to improved recurrence-free survival in HPV16-positive patients.

Sequenced material: blood, taken from a patient who underwent chemoradiotherapy. This clonotype was sampled from a human donor with HPV-associated anogenital cancer.

The CDR3 loop is CAISELGGLSQPQHF. For the CDR3, the DNA is TGTGCCATCAGTGAATTAGGGGGTTTGAGTCAGCCCCAGCATTTT. The rearrangement joins TRBV10-3 to TRBJ1-5; D is possibly TRBD1 (6 bases). V lost 3 bases to trimming and J lost 6 bases, with 15 bases between them. The CDR3 has 15 amino acids. Germline CDR1 is ENHRY and CDR2 is SYGVKD.